Here is one T cell receptor beta chain with its context. The data are from a study of blood T cell repertoires in COVID-19. Overall study context: Acute and convalescent COVID-19 samples came from the United States, Italy and Spain. From T cells, B-cell-depleted T cells, or PBMCs came the material, which was cDNA or gDNA.

This CDR3 region has 15 residues. V lost 0 bases and J 3 bases, leaving 10 bases between the germline ends. Germline CDR1 and CDR2: SGHAT and FQDESV (reference sequence). Per the original data handling: Amplification of reference gene primers provided the estimated nucleated cell counts. TCRdb keeps only in-frame clones here, not all; method: immunoSEQ multiplex PCR. The V and J calls and the clone size are those of that table, but D and trimming were determined from the DNA. The sample holds about 220,000 clones, roughly 85% seen once. The V and J genes are TRBV11-1 and TRBJ2-3, with D possibly TRBD1 on 6 matching bases. The receptor comes from a woman of 80 years or more with acute or convalescent COVID-19. The sample taken for sequencing was peripheral blood. The CDR3 sequence: CASSLAYRETDTQYF. CDR3 DNA: TGTGCCAGCAGCTTAGCGTACAGGGAGACAGATACGCAGTATTTT.